This T cell receptor (beta chain) emerged from a study of T cell repertoires in cytomegalovirus infection. About the research overall: TCR beta signatures that were public indicated CMV infection and matching HLA type.

TCRdb re-analysed the reads in MiXCR, keeping a single row per CDR3 protein. The data contain approximately 700,000 distinct CDR3 sequences, less than 40% of them singletons. This CDR3 is 13 amino acids long. CDR1 DFQATT and CDR2 SNEGSKA come from the germline V gene (reference sequence). V lost 8 bases to trimming and J lost 2 bases, with 14 bases between them. Study conclusions and caveats: Public TCR beta family frequency separated CMV-and-HLA carriers, including in an independent cohort. The ex vivo response showed dominance by HLA-C-restricted CMV-specific TCR beta clonotypes.

This clonotype was seen a handful of times. Antigen: not known. The gene calls are TRBV20-1 and TRBJ2-3; no clear D gene. Material: PBMCs. The TCR comes from a human donor in good health (CMV status not recorded). Some clones in this sample may be carry-over from other donors' samples. CDR3 residues: CSLVVSHTDTQYF. CDR3 coding DNA: TGCAGTCTGGTTGTAAGCCACACAGATACGCAGTATTTT.